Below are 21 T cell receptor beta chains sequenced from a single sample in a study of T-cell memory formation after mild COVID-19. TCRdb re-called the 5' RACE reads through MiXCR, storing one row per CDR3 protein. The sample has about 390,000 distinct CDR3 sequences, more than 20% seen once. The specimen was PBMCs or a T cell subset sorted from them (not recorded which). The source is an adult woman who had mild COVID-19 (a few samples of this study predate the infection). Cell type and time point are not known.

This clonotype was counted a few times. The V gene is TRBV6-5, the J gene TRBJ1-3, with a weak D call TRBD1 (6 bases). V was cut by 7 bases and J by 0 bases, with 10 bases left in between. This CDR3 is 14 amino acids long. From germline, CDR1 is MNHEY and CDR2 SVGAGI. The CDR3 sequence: CASTTGSSGNTIYF. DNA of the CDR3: TGTGCCAGCACCACAGGGAGCTCTGGAAACACCATATATTTT.

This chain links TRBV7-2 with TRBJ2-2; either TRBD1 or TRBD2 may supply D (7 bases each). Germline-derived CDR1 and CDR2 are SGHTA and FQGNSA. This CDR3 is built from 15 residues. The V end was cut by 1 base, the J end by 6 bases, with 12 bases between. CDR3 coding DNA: TGTGCCAGCAGCTTAGAGACAGGGAGGGCCGGGGAGCTGTTTTTT. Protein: CASSLETGRAGELFF.

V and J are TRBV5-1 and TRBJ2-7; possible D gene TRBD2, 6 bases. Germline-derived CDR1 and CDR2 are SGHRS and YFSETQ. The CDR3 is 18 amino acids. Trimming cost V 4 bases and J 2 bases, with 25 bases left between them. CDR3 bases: TGCGCCAGCAGCCGCGGGCCGGGGGACGGGGCAGCTACCTACGAGCAGTACTTC. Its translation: CASSRGPGDGAATYEQYF.

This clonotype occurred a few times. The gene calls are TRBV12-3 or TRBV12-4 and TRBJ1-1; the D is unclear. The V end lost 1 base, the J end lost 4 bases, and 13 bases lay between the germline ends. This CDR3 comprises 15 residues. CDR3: CASSLGQVTPTEAFF. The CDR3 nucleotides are TGTGCCAGCAGTTTAGGGCAGGTCACCCCCACTGAAGCTTTCTTT.

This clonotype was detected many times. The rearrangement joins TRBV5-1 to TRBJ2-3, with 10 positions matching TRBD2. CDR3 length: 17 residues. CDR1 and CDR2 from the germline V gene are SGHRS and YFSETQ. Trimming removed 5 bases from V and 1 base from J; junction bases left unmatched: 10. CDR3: CASRDSTSGIGTDTQYF. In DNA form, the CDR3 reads TGCGCCAGCAGGGATAGTACTAGCGGGATAGGCACAGATACGCAGTATTTT.

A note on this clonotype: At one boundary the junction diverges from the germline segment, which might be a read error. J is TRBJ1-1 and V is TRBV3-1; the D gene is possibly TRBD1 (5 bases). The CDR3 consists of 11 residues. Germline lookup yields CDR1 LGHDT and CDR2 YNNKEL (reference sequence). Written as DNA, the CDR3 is TGTGACAGCAGAGGAGGGACTGAAGTTTTCTTT. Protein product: CDSRGGTEVFF.

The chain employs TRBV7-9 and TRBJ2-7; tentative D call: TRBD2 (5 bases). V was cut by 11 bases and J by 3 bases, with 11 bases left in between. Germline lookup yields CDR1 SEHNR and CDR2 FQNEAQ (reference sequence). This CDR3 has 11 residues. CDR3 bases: TGTGCCCTCACGGGGAGCTACGAGCAGTACTTC. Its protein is CALTGSYEQYF.

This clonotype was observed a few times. Here the CDR3 reads CASSLAEPYEQYF. The CDR3 DNA follows: TGTGCCAGCAGCTTGGCCGAGCCCTACGAGCAGTACTTC. The chain employs TRBV5-5 and TRBJ2-7; D gene unclear. Germline CDR1 reads SGHKS; CDR2 reads YYEKEE (reference sequence). Trimming pared 0 bases from V and 2 bases from J, leaving 6 bases between. There are 13 residues in the CDR3.

The CDR3 DNA is TGTGCCAGCAGCCAAGGAATAGCGGCCTACAATGAGCAGTTCTTC. Translating it yields CASSQGIAAYNEQFF. The gene calls are TRBV3-1 and TRBJ2-1, with D possibly being TRBD2 (6 bases). This CDR3 has 15 amino acids. Trimming stripped 1 base from V and 2 bases from J, with 9 bases between. CDR1 is LGHDT, CDR2 YNNKEL, per germline (reference sequence).

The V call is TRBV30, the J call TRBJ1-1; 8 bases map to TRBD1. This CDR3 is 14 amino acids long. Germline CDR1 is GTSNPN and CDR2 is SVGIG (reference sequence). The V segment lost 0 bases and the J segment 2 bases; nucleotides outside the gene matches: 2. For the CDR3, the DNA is TGTGCCTGGAGTGTACCAGGGGGCAACACTGAAGCTTTCTTT. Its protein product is CAWSVPGGNTEAFF.

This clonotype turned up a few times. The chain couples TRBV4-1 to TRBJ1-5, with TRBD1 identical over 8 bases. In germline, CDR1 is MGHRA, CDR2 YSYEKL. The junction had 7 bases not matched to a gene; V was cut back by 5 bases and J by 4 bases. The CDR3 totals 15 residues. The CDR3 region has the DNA TGCGCCAGCAGCGCCCACAGGGGGGGTAATCAGCCCCAGCATTTT. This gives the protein CASSAHRGGNQPQHF.

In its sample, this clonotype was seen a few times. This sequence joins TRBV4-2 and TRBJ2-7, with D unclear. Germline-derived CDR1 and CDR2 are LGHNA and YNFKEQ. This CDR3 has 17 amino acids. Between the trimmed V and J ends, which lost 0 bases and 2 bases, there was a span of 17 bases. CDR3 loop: CASSQDGLRAPTYEQYF. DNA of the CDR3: TGTGCCAGCAGCCAAGATGGTTTAAGGGCCCCTACCTACGAGCAGTACTTC.

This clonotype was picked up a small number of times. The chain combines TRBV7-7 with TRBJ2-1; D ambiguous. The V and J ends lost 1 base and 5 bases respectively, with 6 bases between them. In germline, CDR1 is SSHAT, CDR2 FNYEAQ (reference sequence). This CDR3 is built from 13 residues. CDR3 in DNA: TGTGCCAGCAGCTTAGGAGGTCACAATGAGCAGTTCTTC. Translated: CASSLGGHNEQFF.

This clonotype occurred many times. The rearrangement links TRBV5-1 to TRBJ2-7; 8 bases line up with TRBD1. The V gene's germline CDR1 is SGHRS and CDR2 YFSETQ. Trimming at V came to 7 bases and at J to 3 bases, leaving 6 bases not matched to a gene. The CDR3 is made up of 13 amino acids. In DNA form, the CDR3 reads TGCGCCAGCCGGGACAGGTTATACTACGAGCAGTACTTC. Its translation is CASRDRLYYEQYF.

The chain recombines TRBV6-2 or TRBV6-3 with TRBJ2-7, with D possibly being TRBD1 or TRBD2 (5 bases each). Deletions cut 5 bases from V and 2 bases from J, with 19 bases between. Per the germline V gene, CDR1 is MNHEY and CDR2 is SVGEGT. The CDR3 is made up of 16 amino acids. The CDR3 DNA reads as TGTGCCAGCAGTACGGCCCACCTCGGGACGGCCTACGAGCAGTACTTC. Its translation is CASSTAHLGTAYEQYF.

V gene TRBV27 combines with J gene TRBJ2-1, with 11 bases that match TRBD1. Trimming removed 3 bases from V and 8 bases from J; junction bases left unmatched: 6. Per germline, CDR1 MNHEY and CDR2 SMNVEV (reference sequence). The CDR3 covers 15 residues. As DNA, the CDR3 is TGTGCCAGCAGTTTTGTGGACAGGGGGCGGGATGAGCAGTTCTTC. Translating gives CASSFVDRGRDEQFF.

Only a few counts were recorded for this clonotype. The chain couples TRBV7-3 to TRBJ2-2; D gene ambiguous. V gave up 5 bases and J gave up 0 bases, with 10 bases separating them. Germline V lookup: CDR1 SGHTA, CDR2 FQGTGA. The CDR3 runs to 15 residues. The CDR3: CASSPTATNTGELFF. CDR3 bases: TGTGCCAGCAGCCCCACAGCCACGAACACCGGGGAGCTGTTTTTT.

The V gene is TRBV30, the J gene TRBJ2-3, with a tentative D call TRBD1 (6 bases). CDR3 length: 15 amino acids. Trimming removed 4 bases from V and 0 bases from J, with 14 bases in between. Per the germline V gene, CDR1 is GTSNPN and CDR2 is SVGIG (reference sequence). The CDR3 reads CAWTQTGHSTDTQYF. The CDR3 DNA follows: TGTGCCTGGACCCAGACAGGACATAGCACAGATACGCAGTATTTT. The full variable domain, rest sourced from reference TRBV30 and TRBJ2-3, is SQTIHQWPATLVQPVGSPLSLECTVEGTSNPNLYWYRQAAGRGLQLLFYSVGIGQISSEVPQNLSASRPQDRQFILSSKKLLLSDSGFYLCAWTQTGHSTDTQYFGPGTRLTVL.

In nucleotides, the CDR3 is TGCAGTGCTAGGAGGAACCGCGGGGGGCTAGGAAACTATGGCTACACCTTC. Residues: CSARRNRGGLGNYGYTF. This sequence joins TRBV20-1 and TRBJ1-2, with a tentative D call TRBD1 (6 bases). The germline gives CDR1 DFQATT, CDR2 SNEGSKA (reference sequence). The CDR3 has 17 residues. V was clipped by 3 bases and J by 2 bases, with 22 bases between them.

Here the CDR3 DNA reads TGTGCCAGCAGCGTGGATCTAGCGGGAGTATTAGAGACCCAGTACTTC. Translation gives CASSVDLAGVLETQYF. This chain joins TRBV9 and TRBJ2-5, with TRBD2 identical over 10 bases. The CDR3 consists of 16 residues. Germline V gene data show CDR1 as SGDLS and CDR2 as YYNGEE. The junction had 8 bases not matched to a gene; V was cut back by 2 bases and J by 4 bases.

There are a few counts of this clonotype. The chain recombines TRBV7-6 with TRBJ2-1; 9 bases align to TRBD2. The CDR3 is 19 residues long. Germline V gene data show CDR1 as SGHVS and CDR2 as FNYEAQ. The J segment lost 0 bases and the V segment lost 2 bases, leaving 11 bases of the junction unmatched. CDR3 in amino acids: CASSLIGLATTSSYNEQFF. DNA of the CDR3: TGTGCCAGCAGCTTAATCGGACTAGCGACGACTAGCTCCTACAATGAGCAGTTCTTC.